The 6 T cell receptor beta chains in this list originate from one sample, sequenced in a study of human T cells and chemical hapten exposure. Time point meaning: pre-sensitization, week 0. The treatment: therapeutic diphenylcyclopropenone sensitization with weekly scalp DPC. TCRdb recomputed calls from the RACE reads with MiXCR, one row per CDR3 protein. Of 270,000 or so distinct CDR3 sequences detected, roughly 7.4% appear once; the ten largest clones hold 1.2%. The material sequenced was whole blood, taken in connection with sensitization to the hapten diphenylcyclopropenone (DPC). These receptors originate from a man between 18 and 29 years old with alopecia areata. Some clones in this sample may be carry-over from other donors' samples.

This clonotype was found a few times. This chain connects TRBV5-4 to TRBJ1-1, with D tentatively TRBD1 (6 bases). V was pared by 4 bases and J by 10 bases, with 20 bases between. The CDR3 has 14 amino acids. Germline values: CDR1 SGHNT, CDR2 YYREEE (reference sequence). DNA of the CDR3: TGTGCCAGCAGCGGAGCCTCAGGGGCGAAAGGAGCTTTCTTT. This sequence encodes CASSGASGAKGAFF.

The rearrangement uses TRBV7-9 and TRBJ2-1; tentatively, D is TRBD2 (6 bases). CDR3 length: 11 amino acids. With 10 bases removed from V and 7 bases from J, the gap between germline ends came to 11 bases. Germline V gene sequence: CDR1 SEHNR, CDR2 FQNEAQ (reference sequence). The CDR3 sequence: CATRGLNEQFF. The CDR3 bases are TGTGCCACCCGGGGGTTAAATGAGCAGTTCTTC.

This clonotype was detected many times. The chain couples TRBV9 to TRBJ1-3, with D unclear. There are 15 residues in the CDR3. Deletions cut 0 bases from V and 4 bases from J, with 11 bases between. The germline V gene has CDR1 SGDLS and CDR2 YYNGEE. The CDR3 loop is CASSVGYPRGNTIYF. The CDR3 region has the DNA TGTGCCAGCAGCGTAGGGTACCCCAGGGGAAACACCATATATTTT.

CDR3 sequence reads: CSARRGGRSDTQYF. The CDR3 bases are TGCAGTGCTAGAAGAGGGGGTCGCTCAGATACGCAGTATTTT. The chain couples TRBV20-1 to TRBJ2-3, with a weak D call TRBD1 (6 bases). There are 14 residues in the CDR3. CDR1 is DFQATT and CDR2 is SNEGSKA in the germline V gene (reference sequence). Trimming took off 2 bases at V and 4 bases at J, with 13 bases between the two ends.

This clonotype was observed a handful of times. As DNA, the CDR3 is TGTGCCAGCAGCCCAACCGGGACAGGGCCTAATCAGCCCCAGCATTTT. It yields the protein CASSPTGTGPNQPQHF. The V and J genes are TRBV7-2 and TRBJ1-5; TRBD1 matches 9 bases. The CDR3 loop spans 16 amino acids. The V segment lost 5 bases and the J segment 4 bases; nucleotides outside the gene matches: 9. CDR1 is SGHTA, CDR2 FQGNSA, per germline. The entire variable domain, with the rest obtained from reference TRBV7-2 and TRBJ1-5, is as follows: GAGVSQSPSNKVTEKGKDVELRCDPISGHTALYWYRQSLGQGLEFLIYFQGNSAPDKSGLPSDRFSAERTGGSVSTLTIQRTQQEDSAVYLCASSPTGTGPNQPQHFGDGTRLSIL.

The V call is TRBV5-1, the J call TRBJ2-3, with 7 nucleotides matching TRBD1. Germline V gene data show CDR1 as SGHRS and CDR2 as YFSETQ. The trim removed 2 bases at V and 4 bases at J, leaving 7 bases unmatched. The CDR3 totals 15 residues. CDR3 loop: CASSLQGPRADTQYF. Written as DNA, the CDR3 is TGCGCCAGCAGCTTACAGGGGCCGAGGGCAGATACGCAGTATTTT.